This T cell receptor (beta chain) was profiled in a study of cytomegalovirus exposure and HLA in healthy donors. A note on this clone: Antigen specificity is unknown.

Notes on the study in general: There were reportedly fewer N-insertions in an Asian-associated ancestry cluster than the roughly 670-donor mean, in a later analysis.

Germline V gene sequence: CDR1 GTSNPN, CDR2 SVGIG (reference sequence). The ends were cut back, 2 bases at V and 0 bases at J, with 10 bases in the middle. The CDR3 extends over 14 amino acids. With 60 Vbeta and 13 Jbeta primers, the PCR was carried out. Sequencing was performed with immunoSEQ multiplex PCR; in TCRdb, only in-frame clones are kept and a portion is missing. Its clone listing holds tens of thousands of clones. The J gene is TRBJ1-1, the V gene TRBV30; TRBD1 might be the D (6 bases). This sequence was found in a female donor in good health and CMV-seronegative. The sample was PBMCs. The CDR3 bases are TGTGCCTGGAGTCTGAGACAGGTGAACACTGAAGCTTTCTTT. It yields the protein CAWSLRQVNTEAFF. The variable domain in full, completed from reference TRBV30 and TRBJ1-1, reads SQTIHQWPATLVQPVGSPLSLECTVEGTSNPNLYWYRQAAGRGLQLLFYSVGIGQISSEVPQNLSASRPQDRQFILSSKKLLLSDSGFYLCAWSLRQVNTEAFFGQGTRLTVV.